This entry lists 32 T cell receptor beta chains sequenced from one sample in a study of blood T cell repertoires in COVID-19. The method was immunoSEQ multiplex PCR; TCRdb's version includes in-frame clones alone and lacks a portion of them. The sample records 250,000 to 300,000 clones, roughly 90% being singletons. Sequencing was performed on peripheral blood. Every receptor here comes from a woman in her seventies with COVID-19, enrolled during active disease.

J is TRBJ1-6 and V is TRBV6-5; no clear D gene. Trimming cost V 0 bases and J 9 bases, with 6 bases left between them. The CDR3 spans 13 residues. Germline V gene data show CDR1 as MNHEY and CDR2 as SVGAGI. The CDR3 here is CASSYSGSSPLHF. The CDR3 DNA follows: TGTGCCAGCAGTTACTCTGGGAGTTCACCCCTCCACTTT.

This clone was counted a few times. The chain couples TRBV27 to TRBJ1-1; D is perhaps TRBD1 (5 bases). CDR3 length: 13 amino acids. Per germline, CDR1 MNHEY and CDR2 SMNVEV (reference sequence). Trimming pared 6 bases from V and 4 bases from J, leaving 12 bases between. In DNA form, the CDR3 reads TGTGCCAGCAGGGGGCGTTCGGGCACTGAAGCTTTCTTT. Translated, it gives CASRGRSGTEAFF.

This clone has just a few counts. Within the sample, other DNA sequences also encode this same CDR3. The chain links TRBV9 to TRBJ2-3; D might be TRBD1 (6 bases). Per germline, CDR1 SGDLS and CDR2 YYNGEE. V lost 0 bases and J lost 9, with 11 bases in between. CDR3 length: 13 amino acids. The CDR3 is CASSVGAQGTQYF. The CDR3, as DNA: TGTGCCAGCAGCGTAGGCGCACAGGGCACGCAGTATTTT.

The chain uses TRBV2 and TRBJ1-5; 10 bases are shared with TRBD1. In germline, CDR1 is SNHLY, CDR2 FYNNEI. The CDR3 runs to 15 residues. After removal of 2 bases from V and 6 bases from J, the junction contained 4 bases not matched to a gene. The DNA for the CDR3 is TGTGCCAGCAGTGAATCGACAGGGGGCAGTCAGCCCCAGCATTTT. Amino acid sequence: CASSESTGGSQPQHF.

V usage is TRBV6-5 and J usage is TRBJ2-1, with a tentative D call TRBD1 (6 bases). This CDR3 comprises 15 residues. The germline gives CDR1 MNHEY, CDR2 SVGAGI. The ends were cut back, 7 bases at V and 0 bases at J, with 13 bases in the middle. The CDR3 sequence is CASTSRGFSYNEQFF. The DNA for the CDR3 is TGTGCCAGCACTTCGAGGGGGTTCTCCTACAATGAGCAGTTCTTC.

This clone was detected only once. The rearrangement uses TRBV29-1 and TRBJ2-3; 9 positions agree with TRBD1. This CDR3 contains 13 residues. Germline CDR1 is SQVTM and CDR2 is ANQGSEA. V lost 3 bases, J lost 5 bases, and 3 bases stayed unmatched. The CDR3 loop is CSVEGQGGDTQYF. The CDR3, as DNA: TGCAGCGTTGAGGGACAGGGTGGAGATACGCAGTATTTT.

There are a few counts of this clone. V gene TRBV11-2 combines with J gene TRBJ2-2; no firm D call. V dropped 0 bases and J dropped 6 bases, with 5 bases sitting between them. The CDR3 runs 13 residues. Looked up from germline, CDR1 is SGHAT and CDR2 is FQNNGV. The CDR3 protein is CASSLERSGELFF. The CDR3 DNA reads as TGTGCCAGCAGCTTAGAGAGGTCCGGGGAGCTGTTTTTT.

The chain joins TRBV5-4 to TRBJ2-7; D possibly corresponds to TRBD1 (7 bases). Germline lookup yields CDR1 SGHNT and CDR2 YYREEE (reference sequence). The CDR3 sequence is 15 residues long. Trimming removed 4 bases at V and 7 bases at J, with 21 bases between. Here the CDR3 reads CASSRQGDSITEQYF. The CDR3 DNA reads TGTGCCAGCAGCCGCCAGGGGGACTCCATCACGGAGCAGTACTTC.

In DNA, the CDR3 is TGTGCCAGCAGTGATGCTGGCGGGGGGGCCAGTGAGCAGTTCTTC. This translates into CASSDAGGGASEQFF. The V call is TRBV25-1, the J call TRBJ2-1; TRBD2 matches at 9 bases. This CDR3 is built from 15 residues. Germline trimming cut 3 bases from V and 9 bases from J; bases unmatched to any gene: 9. The germline V gene has CDR1 MGHDK and CDR2 SYGVNS.

The chain joins TRBV28 to TRBJ1-2, with a possible D match to TRBD1 (5 bases). The CDR3 has 15 residues. The ends were cut back, 3 bases at V and 1 base at J, with 12 bases in the middle. Germline V gene sequence: CDR1 MDHEN, CDR2 SYDVKM. CDR3 sequence (DNA): TGTGCCAGCAGTTTTGCGGGGCAGCGTAACTATGGCTACACCTTC. This translates into CASSFAGQRNYGYTF.

This chain uses TRBV19 with TRBJ1-2, with D hard to call. CDR1 is LNHDA, CDR2 SQIVND, per germline (reference sequence). CDR3 size: 13 residues. The V and J ends lost 2 bases and 5 bases respectively, with 9 bases between them. CDR3 in amino acids: CASSIWAEYGYTF. CDR3 nucleotide sequence: TGTGCCAGTAGTATATGGGCAGAATATGGCTACACCTTC.

This chain links TRBV7-9 with TRBJ1-1; no clear D. The CDR3 spans 13 residues. Trimming stripped 5 bases from V and 1 base from J, with 8 bases between. In germline, CDR1 is SEHNR, CDR2 FQNEAQ (reference sequence). The CDR3 coding sequence is TGTGCCAGCAGCCCCACTCCGAACACTGAAGCTTTCTTT. Encoded protein: CASSPTPNTEAFF.

V and J are TRBV2 and TRBJ2-7, with 9 bases aligning to TRBD1. Looked up from germline, CDR1 is SNHLY and CDR2 is FYNNEI. The CDR3 totals 14 residues. V was pared by 5 bases and J by 0 bases, with 2 bases of the junction left unmatched. Here the CDR3 DNA reads TGTGCCAGCAGTCCGGGACAGGGCTCCTACGAGCAGTACTTC. It is translated as CASSPGQGSYEQYF.

The genes are TRBV7-2 and TRBJ2-1; D gene ambiguous. Germline V gene data show CDR1 as SGHTA and CDR2 as FQGNSA. The CDR3 has 13 amino acids. V was trimmed by 5 bases and J by 4 bases, leaving 9 bases between them. The CDR3: CASSPAAYNEQFF. The DNA of the CDR3 is TGTGCCAGCAGCCCGGCGGCTTACAATGAGCAGTTCTTC.

The chain uses TRBV5-5 and TRBJ1-2; D is undetermined. Germline-derived CDR1 and CDR2 are SGHKS and YYEKEE (reference sequence). V lost 2 bases and J 6 bases, leaving 11 bases between the germline ends. This CDR3 spans 13 amino acids. CDR3 residues: CASSFLGRDGYTF. The CDR3 DNA reads as TGTGCCAGCAGCTTCTTAGGGCGGGATGGCTACACCTTC.

The CDR3: CASSQAGDGTEAFF. The CDR3 DNA follows: TGTGCCAGCAGCCAAGCAGGGGATGGCACTGAAGCTTTCTTT. This chain connects TRBV3-1 (or the pseudogene TRBV3-2) to TRBJ1-1, with D possibly TRBD1 on 6 matching bases. CDR1 is LGHDT, CDR2 YNNKEL, per germline (reference sequence). V was pared by 1 base and J by 4 bases, with 10 bases between. The CDR3 consists of 14 residues.

This sequence joins TRBV27 and TRBJ2-7; 9 positions agree with TRBD2. V gave up 3 bases and J gave up 3 bases; unmatched junction bases: 9. The germline gives CDR1 MNHEY, CDR2 SMNVEV (reference sequence). This CDR3 is built from 16 residues. CDR3 residues: CASSLRRAGGIYEQYF. The DNA of the CDR3 is TGTGCCAGCAGTTTGAGGAGGGCGGGGGGGATCTACGAGCAGTACTTC.

This chain's CDR3 is CASSPGGTGGYEAFF. The CDR3 DNA is TGCGCCAGCAGCCCAGGCGGGACAGGGGGTTACGAAGCTTTCTTT. The chain recombines TRBV5-1 with TRBJ1-1; 11 nucleotides line up with TRBD1. The CDR3 runs 15 residues. CDR1 is SGHRS and CDR2 is YFSETQ in the germline V gene. Trimming removed 4 bases from V and 8 bases from J; junction bases left unmatched: 10. Based on the CDR3 plus reference TRBV5-1 and TRBJ1-1, the full variable domain is KAGVTQTPRYLIKTRGQQVTLSCSPISGHRSVSWYQQTPGQGLQFLFEYFSETQRNKGNFPGRFSGRQFSNSRSEMNVSTLELGDSALYLCASSPGGTGGYEAFFGQGTRLTVV.

The chain combines TRBV9 with TRBJ1-2; 10 positions agree with TRBD1. The junction had 7 bases not matched to a gene; V was cut back by 3 bases and J by 2 bases. The CDR3 totals 16 residues. The germline V gene has CDR1 SGDLS and CDR2 YYNGEE. The CDR3 sequence: CASSGPGTGANYGYTF. The CDR3 DNA sequence: TGTGCCAGCAGCGGTCCCGGGACAGGGGCCAACTATGGCTACACCTTC.

The V call is TRBV12-3 or TRBV12-4, the J call TRBJ1-3, with D uncertain. The CDR3 sequence is 13 residues long. V was shortened by 7 bases and J by 4 bases, with 11 bases between the two germline ends. The CDR3 DNA reads TGTGCCAGCAACTCCCGCGGGGGAAACACCATATATTTT. Protein: CASNSRGGNTIYF.

The chain has TRBV5-1 and TRBJ2-1; 7 bases agree with TRBD1. The CDR3 is made up of 12 amino acids. The trim removed 4 bases at V and 9 bases at J, leaving 4 bases unmatched. CDR1 and CDR2 from the germline V gene are SGHRS and YFSETQ. CDR3 sequence reads: CASSHPGGEQFF. The DNA for the CDR3 is TGCGCCAGCAGCCATCCAGGGGGTGAGCAGTTCTTC.

This clone was recorded a few times. The V and J genes are TRBV28 and TRBJ2-7; D might be TRBD1 (6 bases). The V gene's germline CDR1 is MDHEN and CDR2 SYDVKM. V was pared by 7 bases and J by 2 bases, with 18 bases between. The CDR3 loop spans 15 amino acids. The CDR3 loop reads CASTSAGTSAYEQYF. CDR3 nucleotides: TGTGCCAGCACCTCCGCCGGGACATCGGCCTACGAGCAGTACTTC.

This chain joins TRBV27 and TRBJ2-6; 7 bases align to TRBD1. The CDR3 sequence is 19 residues long. V trimming: 4 bases; J trimming: 2 bases; junction bases outside the gene matches: 14. The V gene's germline CDR1 is MNHEY and CDR2 SMNVEV (reference sequence). The CDR3 sequence: CASSSPTRQGSAGANVLTF. Here the CDR3 DNA reads TGTGCCAGCAGTTCCCCCACGAGACAGGGATCAGCTGGGGCCAACGTCCTGACTTTC.

The V and J genes are TRBV12-5 and TRBJ1-5; D ambiguous. The CDR3 spans 17 residues. The V gene's germline CDR1 is LGHNT and CDR2 FRNRAP. V shed 1 base and J shed 1 base, with 14 bases lying between them. The CDR3 sequence: CASGLGSGLSSNQPQHF. The CDR3 bases are TGTGCTAGTGGTTTGGGTTCAGGTTTATCAAGCAATCAGCCCCAGCATTTT.

The V and J genes are TRBV10-3 and TRBJ1-4; D is unclear. The CDR3 totals 13 residues. Germline lookup yields CDR1 ENHRY and CDR2 SYGVKD. The V end lost 8 bases, the J end lost 5 bases, and 12 bases lay between the germline ends. The CDR3 loop reads CAIGEGSNEKLFF. The CDR3 DNA is TGTGCCATCGGGGAGGGATCAAATGAAAAACTGTTTTTT.

The chain couples TRBV5-1 to TRBJ2-2; 8 bases are a match to TRBD2. The germline CDR1 and CDR2 sequences are SGHRS and YFSETQ. This CDR3 is built from 15 residues. Unmatched junction bases numbered 6, after V lost 3 bases and J lost 5 bases. CDR3 residues: CASSSGAGGTGELFF. The CDR3 DNA sequence: TGCGCCAGCAGCTCGGGGGCGGGAGGAACCGGGGAGCTGTTTTTT.

This clone was observed a handful of times. V is TRBV6-1 and J is TRBJ1-1; tentative D call: TRBD1 (5 bases). CDR3 length equals 11 residues. Per the germline V gene, CDR1 is MNHNS and CDR2 is SASEGT. V lost 3 bases and J 12 bases, leaving 11 bases between the germline ends. The DNA of the CDR3 is TGTGCCAGCAGTGACAGGGTTGGAACTTTCTTT. Its translation is CASSDRVGTFF.

This chain's CDR3 is CASSASDRRNTGELFF. For the CDR3, the DNA is TGTGCCAGCAGTGCGTCGGACAGGCGAAACACCGGGGAGCTGTTTTTT. J is TRBJ2-2 and V is TRBV6-6; 7 bases align to TRBD1. The CDR3 has 16 amino acids. The J segment lost 2 bases and the V segment lost 5 bases, leaving 8 bases of the junction unmatched. Germline assignment: CDR1 MNHNY and CDR2 SVGAGI (reference sequence).

V usage is TRBV7-9 and J usage is TRBJ2-7; no firm D call. There are 13 residues in the CDR3. Germline V CDR1 and CDR2: SEHNR, FQNEAQ (reference sequence). V dropped 10 bases and J dropped 1 base, with 14 bases sitting between them. CDR3: CATDTYQSYEQYF. The CDR3 bases are TGTGCCACCGACACTTACCAATCCTACGAGCAGTACTTC. The full variable domain, completed using reference TRBV7-9 and TRBJ2-7, is DTGVSQNPRHKITKRGQNVTFRCDPISEHNRLYWYRQTLGQGPEFLTYFQNEAQLEKSRLLSDRFSAERPKGSFSTLEIQRTEQGDSAMYLCATDTYQSYEQYFGPGTRLTVT.

CDR3 DNA: TGTGCCAGCTCACCCCATGCCGGGACTAGCGGGGGGAATGAGCAGTTCTTC. It is translated as CASSPHAGTSGGNEQFF. This sequence joins TRBV18 and TRBJ2-1, with TRBD2 matching 15 bases. V dropped 3 bases and J dropped 7; count of bases not matched to a gene: 7. CDR1 is KGHSH, CDR2 LQKENI, per germline. The CDR3 has 17 amino acids.

This clone appeared a single time. The chain employs TRBV19 and TRBJ1-4; 12 positions agree with TRBD1. Unmatched junction bases numbered 5, after V lost 7 bases and J lost 8 bases. The CDR3 is 14 residues long. Germline-derived CDR1 and CDR2 are LNHDA and SQIVND (reference sequence). CDR3 nucleotides: TGTGCCAGTACCCTCGGGACAGGGGGCGAAAAACTGTTTTTT. Translating it yields CASTLGTGGEKLFF.

This chain joins TRBV6-6 and TRBJ2-7; TRBD2 matches 10 bases. This CDR3 spans 17 amino acids. With 5 bases clipped from V and 2 bases from J, the junction kept 12 bases outside the gene matches. The V gene's germline CDR1 is MNHNY and CDR2 SVGAGI (reference sequence). In DNA, the CDR3 is TGTGCCAGCAGTCACAACCCCACTAGCGGGGCCCCCTACGAGCAGTACTTC. Amino acid sequence: CASSHNPTSGAPYEQYF.